Each of the 10 T cell receptor beta chains below was sequenced from the same sample in a study of blood T cell repertoires in COVID-19. Assay used: immunoSEQ multiplex PCR; TCRdb lists only in-frame clones, some missing. The data show over 55,000 clones, approximately 87% seen once. Sequences were obtained from peripheral blood. Source of these receptors: a man between 45 and 60 years old with active COVID-19.

The chain uses TRBV3-1 (or the pseudogene TRBV3-2) and TRBJ2-1; tentative D call: TRBD2 (6 bases). Germline V lookup: CDR1 LGHDT, CDR2 YNNKEL (reference sequence). The CDR3 loop spans 17 amino acids. The germline V and J ends were trimmed by 0 bases and 0 bases, with 12 bases remaining between them. This chain's CDR3 is CASSQDGAGGSYNEQFF. DNA of the CDR3: TGTGCCAGCAGCCAAGATGGGGCCGGGGGCTCCTACAATGAGCAGTTCTTC.

This sequence joins TRBV9 and TRBJ2-5; 7 bases are a match to TRBD2. Germline V CDR1 and CDR2: SGDLS, YYNGEE. The CDR3 totals 14 residues. V lost 0 bases to trimming and J lost 2 bases; unmatched junction nucleotides: 1. This CDR3 is CASSVGGGQETQYF. CDR3 nucleotide sequence: TGTGCCAGCAGCGTAGGCGGGGGACAAGAGACCCAGTACTTC. The full variable domain, with the rest looked up from reference TRBV9 and TRBJ2-5, is DSGVTQTPKHLITATGQRVTLRCSPRSGDLSVYWYQQSLDQGLQFLIQYYNGEERAKGNILERFSAQQFPDLHSELNLSSLELGDSALYFCASSVGGGQETQYFGPGTRLLVL.

The chain is built from TRBV7-6 and TRBJ1-1; 7 nucleotides align to TRBD1. V was clipped by 1 base and J by 3 bases; unmatched bases: 5. CDR3 size: 15 residues. Germline lookup yields CDR1 SGHVS and CDR2 FNYEAQ. CDR3 nucleotides: TGTGCCAGCAGCTTAGGACAGGGATTGTACACTGAAGCTTTCTTT. Protein: CASSLGQGLYTEAFF.

J is TRBJ1-1 and V is TRBV2; TRBD1 is a possible D gene (5 bases). The CDR3 has 14 amino acids. The V gene lost 6 bases and the J gene lost 0 bases, with 11 bases spanning the gap. The germline CDR1 and CDR2 sequences are SNHLY and FYNNEI. The CDR3 DNA reads TGTGCCAGCAGCAGACAGCCCATGAACACTGAAGCTTTCTTT. Translation gives CASSRQPMNTEAFF.

Here the CDR3 DNA reads TGTGCCAGCAGTGCCACAGGGGTTGAGCAGTTCTTC. As protein: CASSATGVEQFF. V usage is TRBV6-2 or TRBV6-3 and J usage is TRBJ2-1, with 7 bases lining up with TRBD1. Germline lookup yields CDR1 MNHEY and CDR2 SVGEGT. V was pared by 5 bases and J by 9 bases, with 4 bases of the junction left unmatched. This CDR3 is 12 amino acids long.

CDR3 coding DNA: TGCGCCAGCAGCCAAGATTTGGGCAGGGGGAATGAAAAACTGTTTTTT. Translating it yields CASSQDLGRGNEKLFF. The chain combines TRBV4-1 with TRBJ1-4; TRBD1 matches 7 bases. V trimming: 0 bases; J trimming: 5 bases; junction bases outside the gene matches: 6. There are 16 residues in the CDR3. Germline values: CDR1 MGHRA, CDR2 YSYEKL.

The V gene is TRBV7-9, the J gene TRBJ1-3; D is perhaps TRBD1 (5 bases). The CDR3 totals 15 residues. Germline CDR1 reads SEHNR; CDR2 reads FQNEAQ (reference sequence). V shed 4 bases and J shed 0 bases, with 10 bases lying between them. The CDR3 loop reads CASSSQGYSGNTIYF. The CDR3 DNA reads as TGTGCCAGCAGCTCTCAGGGATACTCTGGAAACACCATATATTTT. The full variable domain, rest sourced from reference TRBV7-9 and TRBJ1-3, is DTGVSQNPRHKITKRGQNVTFRCDPISEHNRLYWYRQTLGQGPEFLTYFQNEAQLEKSRLLSDRFSAERPKGSFSTLEIQRTEQGDSAMYLCASSSQGYSGNTIYFGEGSWLTVV.

This clone was seen only once. This chain connects TRBV28 to TRBJ1-1; TRBD1 matches at 8 bases. J lost 1 base, V lost 6 bases, and 7 bases had no gene match. Germline loops: CDR1 MDHEN, CDR2 SYDVKM. The length of the CDR3 is 15 residues. The CDR3: CASSSPGTGNTEAFF. As DNA, the CDR3 is TGTGCCAGCAGCAGTCCCGGGACAGGGAACACTGAAGCTTTCTTT.

This clone was counted only a few times. V gene TRBV12-5 combines with J gene TRBJ2-7; TRBD1 matches 12 bases. Trimming took 5 bases from V and 7 from J; bases not matched to a gene: 12. This CDR3 spans 16 amino acids. CDR1 LGHNT and CDR2 FRNRAP come from the germline V gene. CDR3 nucleotides: TGTGCTAGTGGTCCCCCGGGACAGGGGGCTTCGGGGGAGCAGTACTTC. Its protein is CASGPPGQGASGEQYF.

The chain joins TRBV6-5 to TRBJ2-2, with 7 bases lining up with TRBD1. The V gene end was trimmed by 5 bases and the J gene end by 5 bases; junction bases not matched to a gene: 8. The CDR3 is 15 residues long. CDR1 is MNHEY, CDR2 SVGAGI, per germline. CDR3 coding DNA: TGTGCCAGCAGTACAGGGGTGTTCTCAACCGGGGAGCTGTTTTTT. Protein product: CASSTGVFSTGELFF.